One sample yielded the 18 T cell receptor beta chains listed below, sequenced in a study of PD-L1 blockade in urothelial cancer. The protocol was immunoSEQ multiplex PCR, while the TCRdb copy is restricted to in-frame clones and leaves out a portion. The data show roughly 110,000 clones, 75% to 95% seen once. The time point: peripheral blood 6 weeks after treatment start. This specimen was PBMCs, taken around atezolizumab (anti-PD-L1) treatment. The receptors were sampled from a man aged 55 to 69 with urothelial cancer.

This clone was counted only a few times. This chain uses TRBV5-5 with TRBJ2-3; 7 bases agree with TRBD2. CDR3 size: 16 residues. The V gene end was trimmed by 4 bases and the J gene end by 2 bases; junction bases not matched to a gene: 10. Germline V gene data show CDR1 as SGHKS and CDR2 as YYEKEE (reference sequence). CDR3 in DNA: TGTGCCAGCAGCCTCCGGGCTAGCGGATTCACAGATACGCAGTATTTT. Translating gives CASSLRASGFTDTQYF.

The V call is TRBV10-3, the J call TRBJ2-7; no reliable D call. V lost 3 bases and J lost 1, with 4 bases in between. This CDR3 has 12 amino acids. The V gene's germline CDR1 is ENHRY and CDR2 SYGVKD. The CDR3 loop reads CAISDSSYEQYF. The CDR3 DNA is TGTGCCATCAGTGACTCTTCCTACGAGCAGTACTTC.

V and J are TRBV5-1 and TRBJ1-6; TRBD1 agrees at 8 bases. The CDR3 extends over 14 amino acids. Germline CDR1 SGHRS, CDR2 YFSETQ. V was clipped by 3 bases and J by 10 bases; unmatched bases: 6. The CDR3, as DNA: TGCGCCAGCAGCTCCGGGACAGGCGACTCACCCCTCCACTTT. Amino acids: CASSSGTGDSPLHF.

In this sample, this clone turned up once. The rearrangement uses TRBV11-2 and TRBJ2-1; 7 bases are a match to TRBD1. Per the germline V gene, CDR1 is SGHAT and CDR2 is FQNNGV. This CDR3 is 13 amino acids long. Trimming took 3 bases from V and 16 from J; bases not matched to a gene: 12. The CDR3 here is CASSFNRDSLLFF. The CDR3 bases are TGTGCCAGCAGCTTTAACCGGGACAGCCTTTTATTCTTC.

This clone was detected once. J is TRBJ1-4 and V is TRBV28, with D perhaps TRBD1 (5 bases). This CDR3 region has 15 residues. Germline V gene lookup returns CDR1 MDHEN and CDR2 SYDVKM. The ends were cut back, 2 bases at V and 4 bases at J, with 11 bases in the middle. The CDR3 sequence: CASSLGGAGNEKLFF. The CDR3 DNA reads TGTGCCAGCAGTTTAGGTGGGGCCGGTAATGAAAAACTGTTTTTT.

The chain recombines TRBV7-9 with TRBJ2-1; 9 bases align to TRBD2. This CDR3 is 14 amino acids long. Germline V gene lookup returns CDR1 SEHNR and CDR2 FQNEAQ (reference sequence). V was pared by 1 base and J by 5 bases, with 0 bases of the junction left unmatched. The CDR3 coding sequence is TGTGCCAGCAGCTTAGGACTAGCGGACAATGAGCAGTTCTTC. This codes for CASSLGLADNEQFF.

The rearrangement uses TRBV7-3 and TRBJ2-3; TRBD2 aligns across 8 bases. Germline CDR1 is SGHTA and CDR2 is FQGTGA. This CDR3 is built from 15 residues. J was trimmed by 6 bases and V by 5 bases; bases with no gene match: 10. This CDR3 is CASSPGGAGRDTQYF. Here the CDR3 DNA reads TGTGCCAGCAGCCCCGGGGGGGCTGGTCGGGATACGCAGTATTTT. The entire variable domain, with the rest obtained from reference TRBV7-3 and TRBJ2-3, is as follows: GAGVSQTPSNKVTEKGKYVELRCDPISGHTALYWYRQSLGQGPEFLIYFQGTGAADDSGLPNDRFFAVRPEGSVSTLKIQRTERGDSAVYLCASSPGGAGRDTQYFGPGTRLTVL.

The table lists this clone with a count of one. The V gene is TRBV15, the J gene TRBJ2-2; D is possibly TRBD1 (5 bases). Trimming removed 3 bases at V and 2 bases at J, with 13 bases between. Germline V gene lookup returns CDR1 LNHNV and CDR2 YYDKDF (reference sequence). There are 16 residues in the CDR3. The CDR3 sequence: CATSRRQTSNTGELFF. The CDR3 nucleotides read TGTGCCACCAGCAGGAGACAGACTTCCAACACCGGGGAGCTGTTTTTT.

V and J are TRBV7-9 and TRBJ2-7; 8 nucleotides align to TRBD2. Germline V gene data show CDR1 as SEHNR and CDR2 as FQNEAQ (reference sequence). With 10 bases clipped from V and 0 bases from J, the junction kept 5 bases outside the gene matches. This CDR3 has 13 amino acids. CDR3 nucleotides: TGTGCCATCGCCGGGACTAGCTCCTACGAGCAGTACTTC. Its translation: CAIAGTSSYEQYF. Full variable domain (outside the CDR3, taken from reference TRBV7-9 and TRBJ2-7): DTGVSQNPRHKITKRGQNVTFRCDPISEHNRLYWYRQTLGQGPEFLTYFQNEAQLEKSRLLSDRFSAERPKGSFSTLEIQRTEQGDSAMYLCAIAGTSSYEQYFGPGTRLTVT.

The V gene is TRBV11-3, the J gene TRBJ2-3; a weak D match, TRBD2 (6 bases). Deletions cut 6 bases from V and 0 bases from J, with 10 bases between. Germline V CDR1 and CDR2: SGHNT, YENEEA. The length of the CDR3 is 14 residues. The CDR3 nucleotides read TGTGCCAGCAGTGCTCTAGCGAGCACAGATACGCAGTATTTT. This codes for CASSALASTDTQYF.

The chain recombines TRBV11-2 with TRBJ2-3, with D possibly being TRBD2 (6 bases). The CDR3 runs 15 residues. CDR1 and CDR2 (germline): SGHAT, FQNNGV. The V end was cut by 5 bases, the J end by 2 bases, with 14 bases between. CDR3 residues: CASSLAGTDTDTQYF. Here the CDR3 DNA reads TGTGCCAGCAGCCTAGCAGGGACTGACACAGATACGCAGTATTTT.

V and J are TRBV5-1 and TRBJ1-4; tentative D call: TRBD1 (6 bases). Trimming took 8 bases from V and 4 from J, leaving 18 bases between them. Germline-derived CDR1 and CDR2 are SGHRS and YFSETQ. This CDR3 comprises 15 residues. The CDR3 DNA is TGCGCCAGGGTTAAGGGGGGGGCAAATAATGAAAAACTGTTTTTT. Translation gives CARVKGGANNEKLFF.

The chain joins TRBV5-1 to TRBJ2-3; 7 bases align to TRBD2. With V trimmed by 4 bases and J by 6 bases, 5 bases remained unmatched. Germline V CDR1 and CDR2: SGHRS, YFSETQ. This CDR3 is built from 13 residues. Written as DNA, the CDR3 is TGCGCCAGCAGCCTGGCTAGCGGCGATACGCAGTATTTT. Residues: CASSLASGDTQYF.

The rearrangement links TRBV18 to TRBJ2-1, with D possibly matching TRBD1 (6 bases). The CDR3 runs to 13 residues. With 4 bases removed from V and 6 bases from J, the gap between germline ends came to 10 bases. The germline CDR1 and CDR2 sequences are KGHSH and LQKENI. CDR3 nucleotide sequence: TGTGCCAGCTCACGGACAGAGTCCAATGAGCAGTTCTTC. Translated: CASSRTESNEQFF.

The CDR3 nucleotides read TGCGCCAGCAGCTTGGACAGGGGCGGCGGGGAGCTGTTTTTT. As protein: CASSLDRGGGELFF. The V gene is TRBV5-1, the J gene TRBJ2-2, with 7 bases lining up with TRBD1. Germline values: CDR1 SGHRS, CDR2 YFSETQ. The CDR3 extends over 14 amino acids. V was pared by 0 bases and J by 7 bases, with 3 bases of the junction left unmatched.

The chain couples TRBV19 to TRBJ2-1, with a weak D call TRBD1 (6 bases). The CDR3 has 14 amino acids. V lost 4 bases to trimming and J lost 0 bases, with 7 bases between them. Per germline, CDR1 LNHDA and CDR2 SQIVND (reference sequence). Written as DNA, the CDR3 is TGTGCCAGTAGTAGGGGGCCCTCCTACAATGAGCAGTTCTTC. Protein product: CASSRGPSYNEQFF.

The chain couples TRBV9 to TRBJ1-4; TRBD1 agrees at 8 bases. Trimming at V came to 4 bases and at J to 7 bases, leaving 6 bases not matched to a gene. The CDR3 loop spans 14 amino acids. Germline values: CDR1 SGDLS, CDR2 YYNGEE. Here the CDR3 reads CASSRGTGVEKLFF. DNA of the CDR3: TGTGCCAGCAGCCGTGGGACAGGAGTTGAAAAACTGTTTTTT.

This sequence joins TRBV19 and TRBJ1-5; possible D gene TRBD1, 5 bases. The CDR3 loop spans 16 amino acids. V was pared by 1 base and J by 0 bases, with 10 bases between. The germline V gene encodes CDR1 LNHDA and CDR2 SQIVND (reference sequence). Written as DNA, the CDR3 is TGTGCCAGTAGTATAGGAGGGGACTATAGCAATCAGCCCCAGCATTTT. It yields the protein CASSIGGDYSNQPQHF. The full variable domain, rest sourced from reference TRBV19 and TRBJ1-5, is DGGITQSPKYLFRKEGQNVTLSCEQNLNHDAMYWYRQDPGQGLRLIYYSQIVNDFQKGDIAEGYSVSREKKESFPLTVTSAQKNPTAFYLCASSIGGDYSNQPQHFGDGTRLSIL.